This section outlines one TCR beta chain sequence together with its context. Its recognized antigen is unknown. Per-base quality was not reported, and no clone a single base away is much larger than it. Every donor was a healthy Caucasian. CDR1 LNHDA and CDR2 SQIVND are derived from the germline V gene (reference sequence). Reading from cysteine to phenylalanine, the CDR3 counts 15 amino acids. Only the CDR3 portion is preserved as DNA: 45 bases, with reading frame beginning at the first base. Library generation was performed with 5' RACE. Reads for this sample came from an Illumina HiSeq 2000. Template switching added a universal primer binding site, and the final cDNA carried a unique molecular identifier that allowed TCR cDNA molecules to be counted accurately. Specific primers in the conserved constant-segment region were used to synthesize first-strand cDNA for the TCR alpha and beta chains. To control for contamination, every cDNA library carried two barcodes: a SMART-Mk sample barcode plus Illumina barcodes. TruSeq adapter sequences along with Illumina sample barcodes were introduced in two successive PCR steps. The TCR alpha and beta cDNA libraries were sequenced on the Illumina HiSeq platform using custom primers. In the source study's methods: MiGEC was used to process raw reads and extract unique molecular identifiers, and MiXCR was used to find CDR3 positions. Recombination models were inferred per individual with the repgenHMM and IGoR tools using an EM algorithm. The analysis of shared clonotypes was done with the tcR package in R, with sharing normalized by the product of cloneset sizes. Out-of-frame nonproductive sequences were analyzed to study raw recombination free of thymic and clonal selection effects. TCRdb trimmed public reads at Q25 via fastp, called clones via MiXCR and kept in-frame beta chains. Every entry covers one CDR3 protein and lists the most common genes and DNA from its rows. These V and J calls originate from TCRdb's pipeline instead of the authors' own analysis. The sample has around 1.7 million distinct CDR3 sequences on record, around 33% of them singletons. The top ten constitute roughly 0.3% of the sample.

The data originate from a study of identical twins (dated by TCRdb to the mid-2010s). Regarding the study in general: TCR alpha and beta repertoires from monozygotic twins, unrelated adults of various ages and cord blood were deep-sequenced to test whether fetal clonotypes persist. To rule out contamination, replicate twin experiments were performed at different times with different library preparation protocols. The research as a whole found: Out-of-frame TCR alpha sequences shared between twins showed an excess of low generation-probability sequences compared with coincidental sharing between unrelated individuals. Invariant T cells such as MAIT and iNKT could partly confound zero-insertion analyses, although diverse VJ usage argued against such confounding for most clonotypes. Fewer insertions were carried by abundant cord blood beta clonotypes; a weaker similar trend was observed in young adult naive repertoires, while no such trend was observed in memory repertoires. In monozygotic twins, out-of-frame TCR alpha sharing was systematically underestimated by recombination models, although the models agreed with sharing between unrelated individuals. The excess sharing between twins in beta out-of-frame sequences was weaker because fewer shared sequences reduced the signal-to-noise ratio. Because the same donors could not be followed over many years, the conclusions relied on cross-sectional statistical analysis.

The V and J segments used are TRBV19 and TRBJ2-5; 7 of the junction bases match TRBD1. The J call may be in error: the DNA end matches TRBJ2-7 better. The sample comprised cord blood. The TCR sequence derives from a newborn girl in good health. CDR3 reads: CASSIAPGQTYEQYF. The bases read TGTGCCAGTAGTATAGCCCCGGGACAGACCTACGAGCAGTACTTC.